These 5 T cell receptor beta chains were sequenced from one sample in a study of shared clonotypes between healthy human individuals. CD8 cells regarded as naive lacked CD45RO, were positively chosen for CCR7, and omitted terminally differentiated effector memory CD45RA+ cells. The data were produced by immunoSEQ multiplex PCR, yet TCRdb's version contains in-frame clones alone and is incomplete. Of around 650,000 clones listed, 95% to 97% are singletons. The source material was naive CD8+ T cells sorted from blood. All receptors come from a woman in her thirties in good health.

This clone is a singleton in its sample. V and J are TRBV28 and TRBJ1-1; no clear D gene. The V end was cut by 5 bases, the J end by 6 bases, with 13 bases between. Germline values: CDR1 MDHEN, CDR2 SYDVKM. The CDR3 is made up of 13 amino acids. This CDR3 is CASSLRTTSEAFF. Here the CDR3 DNA reads TGTGCCAGCAGTCTAAGAACGACGTCTGAAGCTTTCTTT.

The chain recombines TRBV7-6 with TRBJ2-4; TRBD1 matches 8 bases. The junction had 9 bases not matched to a gene; V was cut back by 5 bases and J by 6 bases. CDR1 SGHVS and CDR2 FNYEAQ come from the germline V gene. The CDR3 length is 15 residues. The CDR3 sequence: CASSPGTGGLNIQYF. The CDR3 DNA follows: TGTGCCAGCAGCCCAGGGACAGGAGGACTAAACATTCAGTACTTC.

This chain joins TRBV10-1 and TRBJ2-1; D is undetermined. The CDR3 runs 12 residues. In germline, CDR1 is WNHNN, CDR2 SYGVQD (reference sequence). V was clipped by 6 bases and J by 8 bases, with 11 bases between them. Here the CDR3 DNA reads TGCGCCAGCAGCGCCCTAGGGCATGAGCAGTTCTTC. It is translated as CASSALGHEQFF.

The J gene is TRBJ2-7, the V gene TRBV5-1, with D unresolved. Trimming left V 4 bases short and J 0 bases short, with 8 bases between. Per the germline V gene, CDR1 is SGHRS and CDR2 is YFSETQ. This CDR3 region has 13 residues. The CDR3 DNA reads TGCGCCAGCAGCCCGGTCGGCTCCTACGAGCAGTACTTC. Translation gives CASSPVGSYEQYF.

The rearrangement joins TRBV6-5 to TRBJ1-1; D not certain. Germline assignment: CDR1 MNHEY and CDR2 SVGAGI. CDR3 length: 13 amino acids. V was pared by 6 bases and J by 3 bases, with 11 bases between. The CDR3 region is CASRTTRDTEAFF. In DNA, the CDR3 is TGTGCCAGCAGGACGACCCGAGACACTGAAGCTTTCTTT.